These 26 T cell receptor beta chains were sequenced from one sample in a study of early T cells in non-severe SARS-CoV-2 infection. TCRdb re-derived calls from the 5' RACE reads in MiXCR, one entry per CDR3 protein. The table lists 25,000 to 35,000 distinct CDR3 sequences, about 6% of them singletons. Sequencing was carried out using whole blood. The receptor source for this set is an adult who was a healthcare worker with PCR-confirmed SARS-CoV-2 infection or an uninfected control (not recorded which).

The table lists this clonotype with many counts. The rearrangement joins TRBV12-3 or TRBV12-4 to TRBJ2-7; no clear D gene. The ends were cut back, 3 bases at V and 0 bases at J, with 6 bases in the middle. CDR3 length: 13 residues. Here the CDR3 reads CASSFVGSYEQYF. For the CDR3, the DNA is TGTGCCAGCAGTTTTGTGGGCTCCTACGAGCAGTACTTC.

This chain uses TRBV4-3 with TRBJ2-3; D possibly matches TRBD1 or TRBD2 (5 bases each). Trimming removed 3 bases from V and 0 bases from J, with 10 bases in between. This CDR3 has 15 residues. Germline loops: CDR1 LGHNA, CDR2 YSLEER. The CDR3 DNA reads as TGCGCCAGCAGCCAGAGGGGCGTTAGCACAGATACGCAGTATTTT. It yields the protein CASSQRGVSTDTQYF.

This clonotype was detected ten times or more. The rearrangement links TRBV6-5 to TRBJ2-5; D possibly corresponds to TRBD1 (5 bases). The V gene's germline CDR1 is MNHEY and CDR2 SVGAGI. V gave up 0 bases and J gave up 2 bases, with 7 bases separating them. The CDR3 sequence is 14 residues long. The CDR3 DNA reads as TGTGCCAGCAGTTACTCGACAGCTCAAGAGACCCAGTACTTC. Translated: CASSYSTAQETQYF.

The chain employs TRBV28 and TRBJ1-6; D possibly corresponds to TRBD1 (6 bases). Germline CDR1 is MDHEN and CDR2 is SYDVKM. With 2 bases removed from V and 9 bases from J, the gap between germline ends came to 14 bases. CDR3 length: 15 residues. Here the CDR3 reads CASSLPGATGSPLHF. The CDR3 DNA reads TGTGCCAGCAGTTTACCAGGGGCCACTGGTTCACCCCTCCACTTT.

The sample holds a few counts of this clonotype. The chain carries TRBV6-1 and TRBJ2-5; a weak D match, TRBD2 (6 bases). Trimming stripped 7 bases from V and 4 bases from J, with 13 bases between. The CDR3 consists of 13 residues. Germline V CDR1 and CDR2: MNHNS, SASEGT. CDR3 sequence (DNA): TGTGCCAGCACCCAAAGGAGGGGAGAGACCCAGTACTTC. This gives the protein CASTQRRGETQYF.

This clonotype was recorded many times. The chain couples TRBV3-1 to TRBJ2-5; D remains unclear. Germline CDR1 and CDR2: LGHDT and YNNKEL (reference sequence). The length of the CDR3 is 15 residues. V shed 4 bases and J shed 0 bases, with 12 bases lying between them. In nucleotides, the CDR3 is TGTGCCAGCAGCCCCCGTTTGGGGTACCAAGAGACCCAGTACTTC. Its protein is CASSPRLGYQETQYF.

The table lists this clonotype with many counts. The CDR3 nucleotides read TGCAGTGCTAGCGGCGCTACCTACGAGCAGTACTTC. Translated, it gives CSASGATYEQYF. The chain joins TRBV20-1 to TRBJ2-7; no clear D gene. This CDR3 region has 12 residues. V shed 3 bases and J shed 2 bases, with 8 bases lying between them. The germline CDR1 and CDR2 sequences are DFQATT and SNEGSKA (reference sequence).

This clonotype has at least ten counts. The chain uses TRBV13 and TRBJ1-4; TRBD1 agrees at 9 bases. The CDR3 is 17 residues long. The germline V gene encodes CDR1 PRHDT and CDR2 FYEKMQ (reference sequence). J lost 6 bases, V lost 4 bases, and 12 bases had no gene match. The CDR3 sequence is CASSSFTGQGRDEKLFF. DNA of the CDR3: TGTGCCAGCAGCTCCTTTACGGGACAGGGACGGGATGAAAAACTGTTTTTT.

In its sample, this clonotype was seen many times. The V gene is TRBV5-4, the J gene TRBJ2-7; 10 positions agree with TRBD1. The ends lost 3 bases at V and 2 bases at J; junction bases unmatched: 5. This CDR3 contains 15 residues. Per germline, CDR1 SGHNT and CDR2 YYREEE (reference sequence). The CDR3 region is CASSYGTGATYEQYF. CDR3 DNA sequence: TGTGCCAGCAGCTACGGGACAGGGGCCACCTACGAGCAGTACTTC.

This clonotype was detected ten times or more. The V gene is TRBV5-1, the J gene TRBJ1-1; no clear D gene. Trimming cost V 0 bases and J 1 base, with 10 bases left between them. The length of the CDR3 is 15 residues. Germline V lookup: CDR1 SGHRS, CDR2 YFSETQ. CDR3 residues: CASSLDFTGNTEAFF. DNA of the CDR3: TGCGCCAGCAGCTTGGATTTTACGGGGAACACTGAAGCTTTCTTT.

The V call is TRBV28, the J call TRBJ2-1; 7 positions agree with TRBD1. CDR1 and CDR2 (germline): MDHEN, SYDVKM. CDR3 length: 16 amino acids. Germline trimming cut 5 bases from V and 7 bases from J; bases unmatched to any gene: 14. The CDR3 nucleotides are TGTGCCAGCAGTCACCCCGGGACAGAGTTGGTTAATGAGCAGTTCTTC. This sequence encodes CASSHPGTELVNEQFF. Full variable domain (missing parts from reference TRBV28 and TRBJ2-1): DVKVTQSSRYLVKRTGEKVFLECVQDMDHENMFWYRQDPGLGLRLIYFSYDVKMKEKGDIPEGYSVSREKKERFSLILESASTNQTSMYLCASSHPGTELVNEQFFGPGTRLTVL.

This clonotype was seen at least ten times. The chain is built from TRBV19 and TRBJ2-3; the match to TRBD1 covers 9 bases. V was clipped by 5 bases and J by 2 bases; unmatched bases: 8. The germline gives CDR1 LNHDA, CDR2 SQIVND (reference sequence). The CDR3 runs to 16 residues. CDR3 in amino acids: CASSPGTGLNTDTQYF. CDR3 sequence (DNA): TGTGCCAGTAGTCCAGGGACAGGGCTCAACACAGATACGCAGTATTTT.

Ten or more counts support this clonotype. This chain joins TRBV5-6 and TRBJ1-1, with a possible D match to TRBD1 (5 bases). Per the germline V gene, CDR1 is SGHDT and CDR2 is YYEEEE. The V and J ends lost 0 bases and 4 bases respectively, with 13 bases between them. The CDR3 runs 15 residues. The CDR3 reads CASSLAAGKGTEAFF. CDR3 sequence (DNA): TGTGCCAGCAGCTTGGCAGCAGGGAAAGGCACTGAAGCTTTCTTT.

This clonotype was recorded at least ten times. The rearrangement joins TRBV7-2 to TRBJ2-2, with 9 bases aligning to TRBD2. This CDR3 region has 16 residues. CDR1 and CDR2 from the germline V gene are SGHTA and FQGNSA. The V segment lost 0 bases and the J segment 6 bases; nucleotides outside the gene matches: 5. The CDR3 nucleotides read TGTGCCAGCAGCTTAGCAGGCACTAGCGGGCCCGGGGAGCTGTTTTTT. This sequence encodes CASSLAGTSGPGELFF.

This clonotype came up many times. The chain combines TRBV7-2 with TRBJ2-4, with 7 nucleotides matching TRBD1. CDR1 is SGHTA and CDR2 is FQGNSA in the germline V gene. V lost 3 bases to trimming and J lost 0 bases; unmatched junction nucleotides: 5. CDR3 length: 16 residues. CDR3 in DNA: TGTGCCAGCAGCTTTGAACAGGGGATAGCCAAAAACATTCAGTACTTC. Translated: CASSFEQGIAKNIQYF.

The rearrangement links TRBV10-1 to TRBJ2-3; tentative D call: TRBD1 (6 bases). Germline V gene lookup returns CDR1 WNHNN and CDR2 SYGVQD (reference sequence). The CDR3 runs 16 residues. V was trimmed by 3 bases and J by 2 bases, leaving 15 bases between them. As DNA, the CDR3 is TGCGCCAGCAGTGAAACTCAGGGGAGAAACACAGATACGCAGTATTTT. This translates into CASSETQGRNTDTQYF.

The sample holds many counts of this clonotype. This chain connects TRBV20-1 to TRBJ2-7; TRBD2 aligns across 9 bases. This CDR3 comprises 13 residues. V shed 5 bases, J shed 4 bases, and the junction held 6 bases outside the gene matches. Germline CDR1 reads DFQATT; CDR2 reads SNEGSKA (reference sequence). This chain's CDR3 is CSASSGGLYEQYF. As DNA, the CDR3 is TGCAGTGCTTCCAGCGGGGGGTTGTACGAGCAGTACTTC.

Many counts were recorded for this clonotype. This CDR3 is CASSEDSGGAYEQYF. CDR3 in DNA: TGTGCCAGCAGTGAAGATAGCGGGGGGGCCTACGAGCAGTACTTC. The rearrangement uses TRBV6-1 and TRBJ2-7; 11 bases fit TRBD2. CDR3 size: 15 residues. CDR1 and CDR2 (germline): MNHNS, SASEGT. Losses at the gene ends were 1 base for V and 2 bases for J; bases not matched to a gene: 1.

This clonotype was seen a handful of times. This rearrangement joins TRBV19 to TRBJ2-3; maybe TRBD2 (6 bases). Germline V CDR1 and CDR2: LNHDA, SQIVND (reference sequence). This CDR3 contains 16 residues. The germline V and J ends were trimmed by 7 bases and 3 bases, with 20 bases remaining between them. CDR3 sequence reads: CASTPWGDSNTDTQYF. The CDR3, as DNA: TGTGCCAGTACCCCCTGGGGGGATAGTAATACAGATACGCAGTATTTT.

The chain is built from TRBV12-3 or TRBV12-4 and TRBJ1-1; D gene unclear. V lost 6 bases and J lost 2, with 4 bases in between. The CDR3 has 11 amino acids. CDR3 loop: CASRGNTEAFF. The CDR3 DNA reads TGTGCCAGCAGAGGTAACACTGAAGCTTTCTTT.

The chain employs TRBV5-1 and TRBJ2-3, with 12 bases lining up with TRBD2. From germline, CDR1 is SGHRS and CDR2 YFSETQ. CDR3 length: 17 residues. The V and J ends lost 4 bases and 6 bases, in that order; junction bases with no gene match: 12. CDR3 DNA: TGCGCCAGCAGCGGACAGTCCGGACTAGCGGGGAGCGATACGCAGTATTTT. This codes for CASSGQSGLAGSDTQYF.

This clonotype was seen ten or more times. The chain joins TRBV5-4 to TRBJ2-7; D is uncertain. This CDR3 is built from 12 residues. The germline V gene encodes CDR1 SGHNT and CDR2 YYREEE (reference sequence). V lost 0 bases to trimming and J lost 1 base, with 2 bases between them. The CDR3, as DNA: TGTGCCAGCAGCTTGGTGTCCTACGAGCAGTACTTC. It translates to CASSLVSYEQYF.

For the CDR3, the DNA is TGTGCCAGCAGCTTAGATCCTAGCACAGATACGCAGTATTTT. This codes for CASSLDPSTDTQYF. The chain recombines TRBV7-9 with TRBJ2-3; D call uncertain. The CDR3 spans 14 residues. V lost 1 base and J lost 0, with 5 bases in between. Germline V gene sequence: CDR1 SEHNR, CDR2 FQNEAQ (reference sequence). The whole variable domain, filled in from reference TRBV7-9 and TRBJ2-3, reads DTGVSQNPRHKITKRGQNVTFRCDPISEHNRLYWYRQTLGQGPEFLTYFQNEAQLEKSRLLSDRFSAERPKGSFSTLEIQRTEQGDSAMYLCASSLDPSTDTQYFGPGTRLTVL.

This clonotype has ten or more counts. V and J are TRBV11-2 and TRBJ2-1; D not certain. V was cut by 0 bases and J by 6 bases, with 6 bases left in between. There are 13 residues in the CDR3. The germline CDR1 and CDR2 sequences are SGHAT and FQNNGV. The CDR3 loop is CASSLDRRNEQFF. The CDR3, as DNA: TGTGCCAGCAGCTTAGATAGGCGCAATGAGCAGTTCTTC.

This clonotype was seen at least ten times. The genes are TRBV6-1 and TRBJ2-2; D remains ambiguous. Trimming took off 6 bases at V and 2 bases at J, with 13 bases between the two ends. This CDR3 comprises 15 residues. The germline V gene has CDR1 MNHNS and CDR2 SASEGT. CDR3 coding DNA: TGTGCCAGCAGAGGGATGACAACAAACACCGGGGAGCTGTTTTTT. Its protein product is CASRGMTTNTGELFF.

This clonotype was found a few times. V usage is TRBV12-3 or TRBV12-4 and J usage is TRBJ2-1; TRBD1 agrees at 7 bases. This CDR3 region has 13 residues. The V segment lost 5 bases and the J segment 10 bases; nucleotides outside the gene matches: 8. CDR3 sequence reads: CASSPAQGWEQFF. DNA of the CDR3: TGTGCCAGCAGTCCAGCACAGGGGTGGGAGCAGTTCTTC.